This note documents a single T cell receptor beta chain sequence. The recovered donors of Cohort 3 showed two negative PCRs, clearance, or symptom resolution. Per the original methods: Amplification of reference gene primers provided the estimated nucleated cell counts. Here immunoSEQ multiplex PCR was the method, and the copy in TCRdb shows in-frame clones only, minus some. V, J and clone size were drawn from that table, and D and trimming were deduced from the DNA. This sample yields roughly 380,000 clones, of which around 87% are seen a single time; 1% to 1.5% belongs to the top ten. The CDR3 runs 13 residues. Looked up from germline, CDR1 is DFQATT and CDR2 is SNEGSKA (reference sequence). V gave up 3 bases and J gave up 8 bases, with 13 bases separating them. This sample stems from a study of blood T cell repertoires in COVID-19. Study-level background: Acute and convalescent COVID-19 samples came from the United States, Italy and Spain.

Sequencing was carried out using PBMCs or T cells enriched from blood (not recorded which). This receptor was obtained from a man in his thirties or forties who had recovered from COVID-19. The genes are TRBV20-1 and TRBJ1-4; weak D call: TRBD1 (6 bases). The CDR3 DNA follows: TGCAGTGCTAGTCAGGGGAATAGCGAAAAACTGTTTTTT. Translating gives CSASQGNSEKLFF.